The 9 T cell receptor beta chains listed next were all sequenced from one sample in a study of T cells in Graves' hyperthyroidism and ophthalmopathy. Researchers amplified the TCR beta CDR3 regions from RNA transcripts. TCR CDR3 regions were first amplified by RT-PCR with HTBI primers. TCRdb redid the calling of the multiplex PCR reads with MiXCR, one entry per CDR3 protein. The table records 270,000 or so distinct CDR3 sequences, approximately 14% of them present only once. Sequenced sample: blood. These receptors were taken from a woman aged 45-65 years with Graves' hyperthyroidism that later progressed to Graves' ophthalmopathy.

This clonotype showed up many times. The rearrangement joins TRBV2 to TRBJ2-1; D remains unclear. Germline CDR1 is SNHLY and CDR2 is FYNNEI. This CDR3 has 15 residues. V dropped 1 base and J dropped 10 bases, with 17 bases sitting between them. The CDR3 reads CASSEGSPRVSEQFF. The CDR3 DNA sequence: TGTGCCAGCAGTGAAGGTTCCCCCCGGGTCAGCGAGCAGTTCTTC.

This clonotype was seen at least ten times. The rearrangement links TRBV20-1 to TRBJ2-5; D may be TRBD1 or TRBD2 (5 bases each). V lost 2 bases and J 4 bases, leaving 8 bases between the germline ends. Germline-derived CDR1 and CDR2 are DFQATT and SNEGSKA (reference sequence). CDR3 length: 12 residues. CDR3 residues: CSARWGTETQYF. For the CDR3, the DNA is TGCAGTGCTAGATGGGGGACAGAGACCCAGTACTTC.

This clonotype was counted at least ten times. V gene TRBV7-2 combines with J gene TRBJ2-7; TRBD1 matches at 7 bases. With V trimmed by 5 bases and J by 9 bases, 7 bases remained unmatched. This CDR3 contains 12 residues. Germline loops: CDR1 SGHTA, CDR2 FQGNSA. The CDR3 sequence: CASSPQGDRQYF. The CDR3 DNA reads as TGTGCCAGCAGCCCCCAGGGGGATCGGCAGTACTTC.

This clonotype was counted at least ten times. The chain's CDR3 is CSAQGTYSYEQYF. CDR3 nucleotide sequence: TGCAGTGCTCAAGGAACATACTCCTACGAGCAGTACTTC. The chain links TRBV20-1 to TRBJ2-7; D remains ambiguous. The length of the CDR3 is 13 residues. Per the germline V gene, CDR1 is DFQATT and CDR2 is SNEGSKA (reference sequence). V was clipped by 5 bases and J by 0 bases, with 11 bases between them.

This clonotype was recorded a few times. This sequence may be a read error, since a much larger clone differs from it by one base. The CDR3 sequence: CASSDSPRTRYEQYF. CDR3 coding DNA: TGTGCCAGCAGTGACTCGCCCCGGACCCGCTACGAGCAGTACTTC. V gene TRBV6-2 or TRBV6-3 combines with J gene TRBJ2-7; D ambiguous. Per germline, CDR1 MNHEY and CDR2 SVGEGT. The CDR3 totals 15 residues.

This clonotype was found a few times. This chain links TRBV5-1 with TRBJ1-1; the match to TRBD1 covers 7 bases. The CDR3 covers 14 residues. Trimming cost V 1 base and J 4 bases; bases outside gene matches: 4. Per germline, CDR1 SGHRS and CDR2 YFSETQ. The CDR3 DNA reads TGCGCCAGCAGCTTGTACAGGGGACCCACTGAAGCTTTCTTT. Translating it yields CASSLYRGPTEAFF.

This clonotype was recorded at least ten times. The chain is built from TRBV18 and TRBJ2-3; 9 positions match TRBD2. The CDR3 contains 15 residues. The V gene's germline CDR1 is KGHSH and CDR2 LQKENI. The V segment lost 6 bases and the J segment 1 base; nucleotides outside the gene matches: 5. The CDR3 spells CASSPGLARTDTQYF. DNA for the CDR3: TGTGCCAGCTCGCCGGGACTAGCTCGCACAGATACGCAGTATTTT.

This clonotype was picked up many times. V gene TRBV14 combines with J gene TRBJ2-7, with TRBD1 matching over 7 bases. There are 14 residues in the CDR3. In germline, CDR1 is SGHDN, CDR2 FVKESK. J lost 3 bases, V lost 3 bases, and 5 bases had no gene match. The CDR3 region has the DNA TGTGCCAGCAGCCAGGGACAGCTTAACTACGAGCAGTACTTC. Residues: CASSQGQLNYEQYF. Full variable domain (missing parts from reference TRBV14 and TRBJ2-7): EAGVTQFPSHSVIEKGQTVTLRCDPISGHDNLYWYRRVMGKEIKFLLHFVKESKQDESGMPNNRFLAERTGGTYSTLKVQPAELEDSGVYFCASSQGQLNYEQYFGPGTRLTVT.

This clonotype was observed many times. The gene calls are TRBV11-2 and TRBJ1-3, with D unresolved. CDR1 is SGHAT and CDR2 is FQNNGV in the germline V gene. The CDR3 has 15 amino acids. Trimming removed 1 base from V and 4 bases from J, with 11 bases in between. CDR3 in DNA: TGTGCCAGCAGCTTAGGTGTGGGCGGAGGAAACACCATATATTTT. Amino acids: CASSLGVGGGNTIYF.